These T cell receptor beta chains were read from a single sample in a study of cytomegalovirus exposure and HLA in healthy donors. Clones were sequenced by immunoSEQ multiplex PCR, and TCRdb holds only the in-frame ones, with some missing. The sample includes 150,000 to 200,000 clones, roughly 80% seen only once; the top ten take roughly 1.5%. The sample comprised PBMCs. The receptors originated from a woman in her 30s in good health and CMV-seronegative. Both conserved end residues are part of each CDR3. The D gene is left open where the match is weak. Clone sizes are given selectively: once, few, many, or a class where the clone is expanded.

v_call,j_call,d_call,clone_size,cdr3_aa,cdr3_nt
TRBV5-1,TRBJ2-1,NA,NA,CATSGEGGLVNEQFF,TGCGCCACTTCCGGGGAGGGGGGACTCGTTAATGAGCAGTTCTTC
TRBV19,TRBJ1-1,NA,NA,CASSTQLLNTEAFF,TGTGCCAGTAGTACACAGCTTTTAAACACTGAAGCTTTCTTT
TRBV6-1,TRBJ2-1,NA,NA,CASTPGDNEQFF,TGTGCCAGCACTCCGGGGGACAATGAGCAGTTCTTC
TRBV25-1,TRBJ1-1,TRBD1,few,CASSAWDRGTFF,TGTGCCAGCAGTGCCTGGGACAGGGGAACTTTCTTT
TRBV7-3,TRBJ1-2,TRBD1,NA,CASSSWGPAQGANYGYTF,TGTGCCAGCAGCTCATGGGGGCCGGCCCAGGGGGCGAACTATGGCTACACCTTC
TRBV7-9,TRBJ2-1,NA,once,CASSSGGGRGVYNEQFF,TGTGCCAGCAGCTCTGGGGGTGGCAGGGGAGTGTACAATGAGCAGTTCTTC
TRBV29-1,TRBJ2-3,NA,NA,CSVLSGYTRTDTQYF,TGCAGCGTTCTAAGCGGGTACACCCGAACAGATACGCAGTATTTT
TRBV29-1,TRBJ2-3,TRBD2,NA,CSVANPSGGSTDTQYF,TGCAGCGTTGCCAACCCTAGCGGGGGAAGCACAGATACGCAGTATTTT
TRBV9,TRBJ1-1,NA,NA,CASSPPWGQDTEAFF,TGTGCCAGCAGCCCCCCTTGGGGGCAGGACACTGAAGCTTTCTTT
TRBV7-6,TRBJ1-1,NA,NA,CASSRGAELNTEAFF,TGTGCCAGCAGCCGGGGGGCGGAGCTTAACACTGAAGCTTTCTTT
TRBV5-1,TRBJ1-1,NA,once,CASRYSMNTEAFF,TGCGCCAGCAGGTACTCAATGAACACTGAAGCTTTCTTT
TRBV6-5,TRBJ1-1,TRBD1,once,CASSESGQGTEAFF,TGTGCCAGCAGTGAATCCGGACAGGGGACTGAAGCTTTCTTT
TRBV18,TRBJ1-6,NA,NA,CASLEDLNSPLHF,TGTGCCAGCTTGGAGGATCTTAATTCACCCCTCCACTTT
TRBV5-1,TRBJ2-7,TRBD1,NA,CASSYTGVSYEQYF,TGCGCCAGCAGCTACACAGGGGTCTCCTACGAGCAGTACTTC
TRBV20-1,TRBJ2-3,TRBD2,NA,CSAINGGSQF,TGCAGTGCTATTAACGGGGGGTCGCAGTTT
TRBV18,TRBJ2-7,NA,NA,CASSPGTGGPYEQYF,TGTGCCAGCTCACCCGGGACCGGGGGGCCCTACGAGCAGTACTTC
TRBV5-6,TRBJ1-2,NA,NA,CASSPNRFSLIGYTF,TGTGCCAGCAGCCCAAACAGGTTCTCCTTGATCGGCTACACATTC
TRBV7-3,TRBJ1-1,NA,NA,CASSLMGQNTEAFF,TGTGCCAGCAGCTTAATGGGACAGAACACTGAAGCTTTCTTT
TRBV7-8,TRBJ1-1,NA,NA,CASTGVELEAFF,TGTGCCAGCACAGGGGTCGAGCTTGAAGCTTTCTTT
TRBV5-1,TRBJ2-1,NA,NA,CASSLIRGSEQFF,TGCGCCAGCAGCTTAATTCGCGGTAGTGAGCAGTTCTTC
TRBV10-3,TRBJ2-2,NA,NA,CAISGAQVKSNTGELFF,TGTGCCATCAGTGGGGCACAAGTCAAATCGAACACCGGGGAGCTGTTTTTT
TRBV19,TRBJ1-6,TRBD1,NA,CASSVQGAPGINSPLHF,TGTGCCAGTAGTGTTCAGGGGGCTCCGGGGATTAATTCACCCCTCCACTTT
TRBV30,TRBJ1-2,TRBD1,NA,CAWSGGSSYGYTF,TGTGCCTGGTCAGGGGGCTCAAGCTATGGCTACACCTTC
TRBV18,TRBJ2-3,NA,NA,CASSPADTQYF,TGTGCCAGCTCACCAGCGGATACGCAGTATTTT
TRBV6-5,TRBJ1-2,TRBD1,few,CASRAGGGSYGYTF,TGTGCCAGCAGGGCAGGGGGCGGGAGCTATGGCTACACCTTC
TRBV4-2,TRBJ1-5,NA,NA,CASSQVTAPYSNQPQHF,TGTGCCAGCAGCCAAGTTACAGCCCCCTATAGCAATCAGCCCCAGCATTTT
TRBV7-9,TRBJ2-6,TRBD1,few,CASSSGTGGFAGANVLTF,TGTGCCAGCAGCTCCGGGACAGGGGGCTTTGCTGGGGCCAACGTCCTGACTTTC
TRBV5-1,TRBJ2-1,TRBD1,NA,CASSLGGTVNEQFF,TGCGCCAGCAGCTTGGGGGGGACAGTAAATGAGCAGTTCTTC
TRBV5-1,TRBJ1-4,NA,NA,CASSLWEGPKGELFF,TGCGCCAGCAGCTTATGGGAGGGACCTAAAGGGGAACTGTTTTTT
TRBV6-1,TRBJ1-6,TRBD1,NA,CASLLRDRNSPLHF,TGTGCCAGCCTCCTAAGGGACAGAAATTCACCCCTCCACTTT
TRBV15,TRBJ2-1,TRBD1,few,CATSRGSGTAYNEQFF,TGTGCCACCAGCAGAGGGTCCGGGACAGCCTACAATGAGCAGTTCTTC
TRBV15,TRBJ1-6,TRBD1,NA,CATSRDPGGGSPLHF,TGTGCCACCAGCAGAGATCCAGGGGGCGGGTCACCCCTCCACTTT
TRBV6-1,TRBJ1-5,NA,few,CASSLQDSNQPQHF,TGTGCCAGCAGTCTACAGGATAGCAATCAGCCCCAGCATTTT
TRBV5-4,TRBJ2-1,TRBD2,NA,CASSLAKAGDNEQFF,TGTGCCAGCAGCTTGGCCAAGGCGGGGGACAATGAGCAGTTCTTC
TRBV28,TRBJ2-5,TRBD2,NA,CASTFTGLALGETQYF,TGTGCCAGCACTTTTACCGGACTAGCCCTAGGGGAGACCCAGTACTTC
TRBV7-9,TRBJ1-4,NA,NA,CASSRRTDRINEKLFF,TGTGCCAGCAGCCGACGGACCGACAGGATTAATGAAAAACTGTTTTTT
TRBV6-6,TRBJ2-7,TRBD1,NA,CASTRTGGSHEQYF,TGTGCCAGCACCAGGACAGGGGGCTCCCACGAGCAGTACTTC
TRBV7-2,TRBJ1-1,NA,NA,CASSTWGGAGTEAFF,TGTGCCAGCAGTACCTGGGGGGGCGCAGGTACTGAAGCTTTCTTT
TRBV10-3,TRBJ2-2,TRBD2,NA,CAISDPGGGPTGELFF,TGTGCCATCAGTGACCCCGGCGGGGGGCCCACCGGGGAGCTGTTTTTT
TRBV11-1,TRBJ2-2,TRBD1,NA,CASSTRQGRTGELFF,TGTGCCAGCAGTACGAGACAGGGGCGAACCGGGGAGCTGTTTTTT
TRBV5-4,TRBJ2-3,NA,NA,CASSLGGGAPDTQYF,TGTGCCAGCAGCTTAGGTGGGGGGGCCCCAGATACGCAGTATTTT
TRBV5-1,TRBJ2-1,TRBD2,NA,CASRGVVGSGEQFF,TGCGCCAGCCGGGGGGTAGTTGGGAGTGGTGAGCAGTTCTTC
TRBV27,TRBJ2-3,TRBD2,NA,CASSGLAGGEDTQYF,TGTGCCAGCAGTGGACTAGCGGGGGGAGAAGATACGCAGTATTTT
TRBV4-1,TRBJ1-2,NA,few,CASSVSSSFNYGYTF,TGCGCCAGCAGCGTTAGCAGTAGTTTTAACTATGGCTACACCTTC
TRBV19,TRBJ2-3,NA,NA,CASSITKPTAGTDTQYF,TGTGCCAGTAGTATAACCAAACCAACGGCGGGTACAGATACGCAGTATTTT
TRBV5-1,TRBJ1-1,NA,NA,CASSSQPQGEAFF,TGCGCCAGCAGCTCGCAACCCCAGGGTGAAGCTTTCTTT
TRBV7-2,TRBJ2-1,TRBD1,NA,CASSSGTGGFNEQFF,TGTGCCAGCAGCTCCGGGACAGGGGGTTTCAATGAGCAGTTCTTC
TRBV7-3,TRBJ2-1,TRBD2,NA,CASSSLAGGYNEQFF,TGTGCCAGCAGTTCACTAGCGGGGGGGTACAATGAGCAGTTCTTC
TRBV29-1,TRBJ1-3,TRBD1,few,CSVLDRAGNTIYF,TGCAGCGTTCTGGACAGGGCTGGAAACACCATATATTTT
TRBV5-3,TRBJ1-1,NA,once,CARSLGGGKRFNTEAFF,TGTGCCAGAAGCTTGGGGGGGGGAAAGAGGTTCAACACTGAAGCTTTCTTT
TRBV30,TRBJ1-4,NA,once,CAWRRGVNEKLFF,TGTGCCTGGAGGCGCGGCGTTAATGAAAAACTGTTTTTT
TRBV7-3,TRBJ2-2,TRBD2,NA,CASSLTPTPLAGKTGELFF,TGTGCCAGCAGCTTAACGCCTACCCCACTAGCGGGGAAAACCGGGGAGCTGTTTTTT
TRBV9,TRBJ2-2,TRBD1,once,CASSLRTGHTGELFF,TGTGCCAGCAGCCTACGGACAGGGCACACCGGGGAGCTGTTTTTT
TRBV5-6,TRBJ2-2,TRBD1,NA,CASRLNRGYTGELFF,TGTGCCAGCAGACTAAACAGGGGGTACACCGGGGAGCTGTTTTTT